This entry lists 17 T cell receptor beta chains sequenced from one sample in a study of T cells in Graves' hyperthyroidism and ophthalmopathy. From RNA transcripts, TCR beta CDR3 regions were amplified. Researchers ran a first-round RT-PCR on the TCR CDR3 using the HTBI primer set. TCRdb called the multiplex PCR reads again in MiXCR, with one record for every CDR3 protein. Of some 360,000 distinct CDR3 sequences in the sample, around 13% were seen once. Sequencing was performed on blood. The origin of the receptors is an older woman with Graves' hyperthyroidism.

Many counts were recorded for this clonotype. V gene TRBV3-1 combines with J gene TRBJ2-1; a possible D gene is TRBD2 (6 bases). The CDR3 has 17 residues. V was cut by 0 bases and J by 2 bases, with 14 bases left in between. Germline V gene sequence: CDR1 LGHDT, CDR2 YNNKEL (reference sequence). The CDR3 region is CASSQDWSSGAYNEQFF. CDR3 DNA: TGTGCCAGCAGCCAAGATTGGAGTAGCGGCGCCTACAATGAGCAGTTCTTC.

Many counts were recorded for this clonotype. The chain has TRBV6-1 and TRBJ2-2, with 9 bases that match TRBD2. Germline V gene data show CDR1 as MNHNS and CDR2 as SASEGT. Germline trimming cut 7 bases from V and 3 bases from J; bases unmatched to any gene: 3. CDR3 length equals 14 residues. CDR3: CASTAGGYTGELFF. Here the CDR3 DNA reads TGTGCCAGCACCGCGGGAGGGTACACCGGGGAGCTGTTTTTT.

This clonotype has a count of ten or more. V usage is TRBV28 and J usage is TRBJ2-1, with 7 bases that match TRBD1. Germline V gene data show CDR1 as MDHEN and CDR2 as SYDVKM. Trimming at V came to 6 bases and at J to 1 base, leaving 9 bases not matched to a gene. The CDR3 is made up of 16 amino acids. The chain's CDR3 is CASSLTDRLSYNEQFF. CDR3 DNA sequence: TGTGCCAGCAGCCTAACGGACAGGCTATCCTACAATGAGCAGTTCTTC. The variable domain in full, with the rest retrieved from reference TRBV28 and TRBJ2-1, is DVKVTQSSRYLVKRTGEKVFLECVQDMDHENMFWYRQDPGLGLRLIYFSYDVKMKEKGDIPEGYSVSREKKERFSLILESASTNQTSMYLCASSLTDRLSYNEQFFGPGTRLTVL.

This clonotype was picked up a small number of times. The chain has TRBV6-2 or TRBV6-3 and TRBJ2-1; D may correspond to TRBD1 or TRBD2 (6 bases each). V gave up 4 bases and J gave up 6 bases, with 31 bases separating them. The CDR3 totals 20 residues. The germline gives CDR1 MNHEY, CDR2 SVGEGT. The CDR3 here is CASSSNMRGGKGEPRNEQFF. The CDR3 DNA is TGTGCCAGCAGTTCAAACATGCGGGGCGGGAAGGGGGAACCGCGCAATGAGCAGTTCTTC.

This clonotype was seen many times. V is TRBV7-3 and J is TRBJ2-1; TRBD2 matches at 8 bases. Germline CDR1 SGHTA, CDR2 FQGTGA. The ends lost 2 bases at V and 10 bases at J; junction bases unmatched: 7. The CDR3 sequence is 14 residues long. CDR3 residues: CASSLLGRANEQFF. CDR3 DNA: TGTGCCAGCAGCTTACTCGGGAGGGCCAACGAGCAGTTCTTC.

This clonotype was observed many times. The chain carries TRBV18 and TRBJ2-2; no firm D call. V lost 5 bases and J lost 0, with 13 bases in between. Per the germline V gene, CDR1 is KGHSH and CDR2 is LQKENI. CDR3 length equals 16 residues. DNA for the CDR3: TGTGCCAGCTCAACGGACGTCCCCACGAACACCGGGGAGCTGTTTTTT. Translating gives CASSTDVPTNTGELFF.

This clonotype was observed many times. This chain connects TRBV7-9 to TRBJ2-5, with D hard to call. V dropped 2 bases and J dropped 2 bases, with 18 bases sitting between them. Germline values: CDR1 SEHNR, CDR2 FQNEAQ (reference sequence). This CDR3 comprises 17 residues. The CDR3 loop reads CASSLPSMGFGQETQYF. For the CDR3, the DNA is TGTGCCAGCAGCTTACCCTCCATGGGATTCGGACAAGAGACCCAGTACTTC.

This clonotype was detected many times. The CDR3 DNA reads TGCAGTGCTAGACAAGCGGGTCGCAATCAGCCCCAGCATTTT. Its translation is CSARQAGRNQPQHF. The rearrangement uses TRBV20-1 and TRBJ1-5; D is ambiguous. Germline-derived CDR1 and CDR2 are DFQATT and SNEGSKA (reference sequence). The CDR3 contains 14 residues. Deletions cut 2 bases from V and 2 bases from J, with 10 bases between.

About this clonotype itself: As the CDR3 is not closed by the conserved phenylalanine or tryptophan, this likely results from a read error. The CDR3 reads CASSFSGSWDGYTL. CDR3 bases: TGTGCCAGCAGTTTCAGTGGGTCTTGGGATGGCTACACCCTC. V is TRBV27 and J is TRBJ1-2; no firm D call. The CDR3 runs 14 residues. Trimming removed 3 bases at V and 6 bases at J, with 14 bases between. CDR1 and CDR2 from the germline V gene are MNHEY and SMNVEV (reference sequence).

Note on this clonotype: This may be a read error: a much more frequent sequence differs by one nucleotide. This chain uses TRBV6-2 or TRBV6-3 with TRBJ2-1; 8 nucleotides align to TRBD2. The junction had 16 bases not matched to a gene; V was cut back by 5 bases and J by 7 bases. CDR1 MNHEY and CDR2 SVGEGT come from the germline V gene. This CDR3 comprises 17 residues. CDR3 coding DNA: TGTGCCAGCAGTAGTTACTCAGCGGGAGTGGCTACGAATGAGCAGTTCTTC. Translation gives CASSSYSAGVATNEQFF.

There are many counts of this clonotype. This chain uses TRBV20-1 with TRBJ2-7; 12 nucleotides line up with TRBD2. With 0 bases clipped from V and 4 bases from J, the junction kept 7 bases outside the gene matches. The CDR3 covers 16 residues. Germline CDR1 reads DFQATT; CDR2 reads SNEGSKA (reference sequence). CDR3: CSARDSQLAGGYEQYF. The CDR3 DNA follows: TGCAGTGCTAGAGATTCTCAACTAGCGGGAGGATACGAGCAGTACTTC.

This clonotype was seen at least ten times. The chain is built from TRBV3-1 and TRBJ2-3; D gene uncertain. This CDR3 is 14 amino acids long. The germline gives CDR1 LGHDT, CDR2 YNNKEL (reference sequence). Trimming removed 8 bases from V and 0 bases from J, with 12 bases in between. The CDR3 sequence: CASGPSESTDTQYF. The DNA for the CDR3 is TGTGCCAGCGGCCCCTCAGAGAGCACAGATACGCAGTATTTT.

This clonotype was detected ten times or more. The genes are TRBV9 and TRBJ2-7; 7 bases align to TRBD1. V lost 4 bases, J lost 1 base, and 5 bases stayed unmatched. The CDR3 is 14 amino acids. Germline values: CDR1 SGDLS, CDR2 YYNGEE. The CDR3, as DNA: TGTGCCAGCAGCATCCGGGACAGATCCTACGAGCAGTACTTC. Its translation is CASSIRDRSYEQYF. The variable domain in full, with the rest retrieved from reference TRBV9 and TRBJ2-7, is DSGVTQTPKHLITATGQRVTLRCSPRSGDLSVYWYQQSLDQGLQFLIQYYNGEERAKGNILERFSAQQFPDLHSELNLSSLELGDSALYFCASSIRDRSYEQYFGPGTRLTVT.

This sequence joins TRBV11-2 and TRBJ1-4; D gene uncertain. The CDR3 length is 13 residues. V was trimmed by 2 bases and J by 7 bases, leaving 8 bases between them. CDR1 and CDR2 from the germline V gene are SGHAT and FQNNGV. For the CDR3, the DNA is TGTGCCAGCAGCTTACGCCCGATTGAAAAACTGTTTTTT. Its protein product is CASSLRPIEKLFF.

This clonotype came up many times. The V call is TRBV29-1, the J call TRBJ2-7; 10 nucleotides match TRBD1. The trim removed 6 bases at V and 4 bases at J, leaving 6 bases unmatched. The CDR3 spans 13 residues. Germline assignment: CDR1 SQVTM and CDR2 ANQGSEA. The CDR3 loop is CSVRQGAGYEQYF. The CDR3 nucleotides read TGCAGCGTCAGACAGGGGGCGGGTTACGAGCAGTACTTC.

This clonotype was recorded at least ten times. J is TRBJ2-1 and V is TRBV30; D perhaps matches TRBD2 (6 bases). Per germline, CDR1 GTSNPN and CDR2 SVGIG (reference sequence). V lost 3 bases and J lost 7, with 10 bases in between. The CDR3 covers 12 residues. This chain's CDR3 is CAWSNGGNEQFF. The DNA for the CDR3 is TGTGCCTGGAGCAACGGGGGAAATGAGCAGTTCTTC.

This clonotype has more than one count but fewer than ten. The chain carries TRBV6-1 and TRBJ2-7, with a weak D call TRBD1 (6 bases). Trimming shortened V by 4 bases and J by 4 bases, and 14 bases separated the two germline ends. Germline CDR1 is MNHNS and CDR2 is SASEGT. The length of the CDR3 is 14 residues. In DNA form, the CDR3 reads TGTGCCAGCAGTGCGGGGACACGGAAGTACGAGCAGTACTTC. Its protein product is CASSAGTRKYEQYF.